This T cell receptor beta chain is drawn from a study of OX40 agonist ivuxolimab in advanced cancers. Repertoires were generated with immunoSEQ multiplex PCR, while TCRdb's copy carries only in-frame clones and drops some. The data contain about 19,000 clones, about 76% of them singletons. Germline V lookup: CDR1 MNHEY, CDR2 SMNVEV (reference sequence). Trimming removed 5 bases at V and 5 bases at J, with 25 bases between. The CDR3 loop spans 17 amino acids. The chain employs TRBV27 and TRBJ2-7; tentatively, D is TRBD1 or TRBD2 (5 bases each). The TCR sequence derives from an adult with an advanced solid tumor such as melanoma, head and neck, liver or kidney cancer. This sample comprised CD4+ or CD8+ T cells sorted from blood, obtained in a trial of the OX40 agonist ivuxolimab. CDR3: CASSLKSLEGPRDEQYF. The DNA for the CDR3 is TGTGCCAGCAGTCTAAAGTCGTTAGAGGGGCCTAGGGACGAGCAGTACTTC.